This TCR beta chain emerged from a study of CD8 T cells in Susac syndrome. This CDR3 is 14 amino acids long. Germline loops: CDR1 LNHDA, CDR2 SQIVND (reference sequence). The V and J ends lost 1 base and 0 bases respectively, with 5 bases between them. The RNA, roughly 0.45 to 1 ug, was put through reverse transcription using random hexamers. Multiplex immunoSEQ PCR targeted 54 Vbeta and 13 Jbeta TCR beta segments. MiXCR, applied by TCRdb to the immunoSEQ multiplex PCR reads, yields one record per CDR3 protein. The table shows about 150,000 distinct CDR3 sequences, with around 95% occurring only once.

The source is a human donor with multiple sclerosis. Sequencing was performed on CD8+ T cells from PBMCs. The genes are TRBV19 and TRBJ2-3, with D uncertain. In nucleotides, the CDR3 is TGTGCCAGTAGTATAGGGGTAAGCACAGATACGCAGTATTTT. It specifies CASSIGVSTDTQYF. Full variable domain (rest looked up from reference TRBV19 and TRBJ2-3): DGGITQSPKYLFRKEGQNVTLSCEQNLNHDAMYWYRQDPGQGLRLIYYSQIVNDFQKGDIAEGYSVSREKKESFPLTVTSAQKNPTAFYLCASSIGVSTDTQYFGPGTRLTVL.